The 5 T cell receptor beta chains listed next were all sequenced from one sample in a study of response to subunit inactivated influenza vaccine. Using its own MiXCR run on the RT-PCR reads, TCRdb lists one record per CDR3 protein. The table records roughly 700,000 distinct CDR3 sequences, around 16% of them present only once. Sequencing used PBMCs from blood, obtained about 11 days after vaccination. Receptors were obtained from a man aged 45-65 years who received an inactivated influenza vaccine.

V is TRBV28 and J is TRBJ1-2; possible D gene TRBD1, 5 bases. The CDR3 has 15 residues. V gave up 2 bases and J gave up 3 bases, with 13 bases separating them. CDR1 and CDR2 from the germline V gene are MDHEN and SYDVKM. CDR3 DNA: TGTGCCAGCAGTTTACCAGGGAAGAATGACTATGGCTACACCTTC. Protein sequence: CASSLPGKNDYGYTF.

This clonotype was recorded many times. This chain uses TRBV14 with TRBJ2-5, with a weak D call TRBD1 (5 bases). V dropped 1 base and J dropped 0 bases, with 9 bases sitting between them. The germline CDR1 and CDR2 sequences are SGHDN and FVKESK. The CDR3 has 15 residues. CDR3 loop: CASSQGGWYQETQYF. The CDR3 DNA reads TGTGCCAGCAGCCAAGGGGGCTGGTACCAAGAGACCCAGTACTTC.

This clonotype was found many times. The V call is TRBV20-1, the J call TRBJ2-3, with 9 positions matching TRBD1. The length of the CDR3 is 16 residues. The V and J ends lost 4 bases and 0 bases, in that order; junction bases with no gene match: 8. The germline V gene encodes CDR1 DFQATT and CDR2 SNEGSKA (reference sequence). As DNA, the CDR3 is TGCAGTGCTACCCCGGACAGGGGCCCTAGCACAGATACGCAGTATTTT. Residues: CSATPDRGPSTDTQYF.

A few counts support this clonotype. CDR3 amino acids: CASISTVTYEQYF. As DNA, the CDR3 is TGTGCCAGCATCTCGACAGTCACCTACGAGCAGTACTTC. The chain joins TRBV28 to TRBJ2-7, with a tentative D call TRBD1 (5 bases). This CDR3 comprises 13 residues. V dropped 7 bases and J dropped 2 bases, with 12 bases sitting between them. The germline V gene encodes CDR1 MDHEN and CDR2 SYDVKM.

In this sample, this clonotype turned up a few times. The CDR3 sequence is CSASIRSETQYF. CDR3 nucleotide sequence: TGCAGTGCTAGCATCAGGTCGGAGACCCAGTACTTC. The genes are TRBV20-1 and TRBJ2-5; D unresolved. Germline V gene sequence: CDR1 DFQATT, CDR2 SNEGSKA (reference sequence). The CDR3 length is 12 residues. V was shortened by 3 bases and J by 5 bases, with 10 bases between the two germline ends.